Listed here are 27 T cell receptor beta chains from one sample, sequenced in a study of identical twins. TCRdb recomputed calls from the 5' RACE reads with MiXCR, one row per CDR3 protein. This sample yields about 340,000 distinct CDR3 sequences, of which roughly an eighth are seen a single time; just over 7% belongs to the top ten. In addition, the sample was reused for a study of yellow fever vaccine responses in identical twins.

Material for sequencing was CD8+ T cells sorted from blood. These receptors all stem from a woman aged 18-29 years in good health.

This clonotype was counted only a few times. The V call is TRBV6-1, the J call TRBJ2-7, with no clear D. Trimming stripped 2 bases from V and 3 bases from J, with 8 bases between. CDR3 size: 13 residues. The germline V gene encodes CDR1 MNHNS and CDR2 SASEGT. The CDR3 sequence: CASSEFGYYEQYF. DNA for the CDR3: TGTGCCAGCAGTGAATTCGGTTACTACGAGCAGTACTTC.

The chain is built from TRBV7-9 and TRBJ1-2; a weak D match, TRBD1 (5 bases). The germline V gene has CDR1 SEHNR and CDR2 FQNEAQ (reference sequence). The CDR3 spans 14 residues. V was clipped by 1 base and J by 1 base, with 7 bases between them. CDR3 sequence reads: CASSLGGGNYGYTF. The CDR3 nucleotides read TGTGCCAGCAGCTTAGGTGGGGGTAACTATGGCTACACCTTC. The variable domain in full, with the rest retrieved from reference TRBV7-9 and TRBJ1-2, is DTGVSQNPRHKITKRGQNVTFRCDPISEHNRLYWYRQTLGQGPEFLTYFQNEAQLEKSRLLSDRFSAERPKGSFSTLEIQRTEQGDSAMYLCASSLGGGNYGYTFGSGTRLTVV.

The chain carries TRBV9 and TRBJ2-1; TRBD2 matches 13 bases. The CDR3 length is 15 residues. J was trimmed by 7 bases and V by 3 bases; bases with no gene match: 4. CDR1 and CDR2 (germline): SGDLS, YYNGEE. CDR3 protein: CASSDGLAGANEQFF. CDR3 in DNA: TGTGCCAGCAGCGACGGACTAGCGGGAGCAAATGAGCAGTTCTTC.

The chain is built from TRBV24-1 and TRBJ2-1; 8 positions agree with TRBD2. The germline gives CDR1 KGHDR, CDR2 SFDVKD. With V trimmed by 6 bases and J by 7 bases, 4 bases remained unmatched. The CDR3 is made up of 13 amino acids. The CDR3 region has the DNA TGTGCCACCAGTTGGACGGGAGGGAATGAGCAGTTCTTC. Translated: CATSWTGGNEQFF.

In this sample, this clonotype turned up a few times. The chain uses TRBV9 and TRBJ2-1; D might be TRBD2 (5 bases). Trimming removed 2 bases at V and 8 bases at J, with 11 bases between. CDR1 and CDR2 (germline): SGDLS, YYNGEE. The CDR3 has 13 residues. The CDR3, as DNA: TGTGCCAGCAGCGTCCGAGGGAGCCATGAGCAGTTCTTC. It specifies CASSVRGSHEQFF. Full variable domain (outside the CDR3, taken from reference TRBV9 and TRBJ2-1): DSGVTQTPKHLITATGQRVTLRCSPRSGDLSVYWYQQSLDQGLQFLIQYYNGEERAKGNILERFSAQQFPDLHSELNLSSLELGDSALYFCASSVRGSHEQFFGPGTRLTVL.

The rearrangement links TRBV6-4 to TRBJ2-3; 10 nucleotides agree with TRBD2. There are 15 residues in the CDR3. The trim removed 2 bases at V and 5 bases at J, leaving 4 bases unmatched. In germline, CDR1 is MRHNA, CDR2 SNTAGT. This CDR3 is CASSDGTSDLDTQYF. CDR3 nucleotide sequence: TGTGCCAGCAGTGACGGGACTAGCGACCTAGATACGCAGTATTTT.

This clonotype was picked up many times. The chain carries TRBV12-3 or TRBV12-4 and TRBJ2-3, with 14 nucleotides matching TRBD2. There are 17 residues in the CDR3. Germline trimming cut 5 bases from V and 5 bases from J; bases unmatched to any gene: 9. The CDR3 region has the DNA TGTGCCAGCAGTCCGGGGACTAGCGGGAGTCCTGGAGATACGCAGTATTTT. Translated: CASSPGTSGSPGDTQYF.

This clonotype has more than one count but fewer than ten. The rearrangement links TRBV7-7 to TRBJ2-1; 9 positions match TRBD2. Germline lookup yields CDR1 SSHAT and CDR2 FNYEAQ (reference sequence). The CDR3 runs to 15 residues. V dropped 4 bases and J dropped 9; count of bases not matched to a gene: 10. The CDR3 DNA is TGTGCCAGCAGCTCCGGGACTAGCAATGAAGGTGAGCAGTTCTTC. Its translation is CASSSGTSNEGEQFF.

The chain combines TRBV7-9 with TRBJ2-2; D tentatively fits TRBD1 or TRBD2 (5 bases each). Per the germline V gene, CDR1 is SEHNR and CDR2 is FQNEAQ (reference sequence). The CDR3 runs 16 residues. Trimming removed 8 bases at V and 5 bases at J, with 21 bases between. Here the CDR3 reads CASFGEWQGWTGELFF. The CDR3 nucleotides read TGTGCCAGCTTTGGGGAGTGGCAGGGCTGGACCGGGGAGCTGTTTTTT.

The V gene is TRBV20-1, the J gene TRBJ2-7; D tentatively reads TRBD1 or TRBD2 (5 bases each). Looked up from germline, CDR1 is DFQATT and CDR2 is SNEGSKA (reference sequence). CDR3 length: 19 residues. V shed 1 base and J shed 2 bases, with 27 bases lying between them. CDR3 sequence reads: CSARGSPDTEAFYPYEQYV. For the CDR3, the DNA is TGCAGTGCTAGAGGGTCTCCGGACACGGAGGCCTTTTACCCCTACGAGCAGTACGTC.

This clonotype was seen a handful of times. The chain links TRBV12-3 or TRBV12-4 to TRBJ2-7; D possibly uses TRBD1 or TRBD2 (5 bases each). The CDR3 is made up of 14 amino acids. V was pared by 3 bases and J by 9 bases, with 18 bases between. Here the CDR3 reads CASSFTRRGDGQYF. CDR3 DNA: TGTGCCAGCAGTTTTACGCGGCGAGGGGACGGGCAGTACTTC.

This clonotype was seen only a few times. The chain joins TRBV6-5 to TRBJ2-2, with D unresolved. The CDR3 has 13 amino acids. Germline V gives CDR1 MNHEY, CDR2 SVGAGI. V was clipped by 0 bases and J by 7 bases, with 6 bases between them. The CDR3 DNA sequence: TGTGCCAGCAGTTACTCTACAAACGGGGAGCTGTTTTTT. This encodes CASSYSTNGELFF.

The chain employs TRBV12-3 or TRBV12-4 and TRBJ2-4, with D perhaps assigned TRBD1 or TRBD2 (5 bases each). CDR3 size: 14 residues. V was cut by 1 base and J by 8 bases, with 12 bases left in between. The CDR3 sequence is CASSLVGVGDIQYF. CDR3 DNA: TGTGCCAGCAGTTTAGTGGGGGTAGGGGACATTCAGTACTTC.

CDR3 nucleotide sequence: TGTGCCAGCCAAGGAGGGGCTAGCGGGTTCACCGGGGAGCTGTTTTTT. Residues: CASQGGASGFTGELFF. The rearrangement links TRBV2 to TRBJ2-2; 8 bases fit TRBD2. CDR3 size: 16 residues. Unmatched junction bases numbered 12, after V lost 8 bases and J lost 4 bases. Germline V gives CDR1 SNHLY, CDR2 FYNNEI.

The rearrangement joins TRBV4-1 to TRBJ1-6; D is ambiguous. In germline, CDR1 is MGHRA, CDR2 YSYEKL. The CDR3 is 17 amino acids. V was clipped by 1 base and J by 8 bases, with 18 bases between them. The CDR3 region is CASSQVDFPRYHSPLHF. CDR3 bases: TGCGCCAGCAGCCAAGTTGATTTTCCCAGATATCATTCACCCCTCCACTTT.

The chain has TRBV7-7 and TRBJ2-2; possible D gene TRBD1, 5 bases. V was clipped by 5 bases and J by 7 bases, with 17 bases between them. Germline CDR1 is SSHAT and CDR2 is FNYEAQ (reference sequence). This CDR3 spans 15 amino acids. CDR3: CASSPKMGPGGELFF. CDR3 coding DNA: TGTGCCAGCAGCCCAAAGATGGGGCCCGGCGGGGAGCTGTTTTTT.

There are many counts of this clonotype. This sequence joins TRBV3-1 and TRBJ1-6; D remains ambiguous. Deletions cut 0 bases from V and 4 bases from J, with 16 bases between. This CDR3 is 18 amino acids long. Germline loops: CDR1 LGHDT, CDR2 YNNKEL (reference sequence). The CDR3 DNA sequence: TGTGCCAGCAGCCAAGATCGAGACGGCTTTTTGTATAATTCACCCCTCCACTTT. It yields the protein CASSQDRDGFLYNSPLHF.

This chain uses TRBV12-3 or TRBV12-4 with TRBJ2-6; possibly TRBD2 for D (6 bases). The V end lost 4 bases, the J end lost 2 bases, and 18 bases lay between the germline ends. There are 18 residues in the CDR3. The CDR3 protein is CASSSWDSGEAGANVLTF. The CDR3 DNA reads as TGTGCCAGCAGTTCCTGGGACTCCGGGGAGGCTGGGGCCAACGTCCTGACTTTC.

In this sample, this clonotype turned up a few times. This chain uses TRBV27 with TRBJ1-2; TRBD1 agrees at 8 bases. The ends lost 5 bases at V and 8 bases at J; junction bases unmatched: 7. CDR3 size: 13 residues. Germline V gives CDR1 MNHEY, CDR2 SMNVEV (reference sequence). CDR3: CASSPGGAEGYTF. The DNA for the CDR3 is TGTGCCAGCAGTCCAGGGGGCGCGGAGGGCTACACCTTC.

The table lists this clonotype with a few counts. The V and J genes are TRBV12-3 or TRBV12-4 and TRBJ1-3; no clear D gene. V gave up 5 bases and J gave up 1 base, with 15 bases separating them. The CDR3 consists of 16 residues. The CDR3: CASSRVLSFSGNTIYF. Written as DNA, the CDR3 is TGTGCCAGCAGTCGGGTCCTAAGTTTTTCTGGAAACACCATATATTTT.

The chain carries TRBV29-1 and TRBJ2-5, with D perhaps being TRBD1 or TRBD2 (5 bases each). The CDR3 sequence is 15 residues long. CDR1 and CDR2 (germline): SQVTM, ANQGSEA. The V end lost 6 bases, the J end lost 5 bases, and 22 bases lay between the germline ends. As DNA, the CDR3 is TGCAGCGTCTTAGGAAGGGGCAGGGAGTATGAGACCCAGTACTTC. This sequence encodes CSVLGRGREYETQYF.

This clonotype was found many times. The CDR3 bases are TGCGCCAGCAGCTTAGGACACTCCTACGAGCAGTACTTC. Its translation: CASSLGHSYEQYF. The chain couples TRBV5-1 to TRBJ2-7, with a weak D call TRBD1 (5 bases). The germline V gene has CDR1 SGHRS and CDR2 YFSETQ. This CDR3 is built from 13 residues. With 2 bases removed from V and 0 bases from J, the gap between germline ends came to 6 bases.

This clonotype turned up a few times. The rearrangement joins TRBV2 to TRBJ1-2; D is uncertain. Trimming pared 11 bases from V and 4 bases from J, leaving 8 bases between. CDR1 is SNHLY, CDR2 FYNNEI, per germline. This CDR3 has 10 amino acids. CDR3 residues: CALRVYGYTF. For the CDR3, the DNA is TGTGCCTTAAGGGTCTATGGCTACACCTTC.

The chain employs TRBV5-6 and TRBJ2-7; D might be TRBD1 (5 bases). The CDR3 sequence is 15 residues long. Trimming took 0 bases from V and 3 from J, leaving 13 bases between them. Germline V gene sequence: CDR1 SGHDT, CDR2 YYEEEE. DNA of the CDR3: TGTGCCAGCAGCTTGGGACAGCAAAAGGACTACGAGCAGTACGTC. Translation gives CASSLGQQKDYEQYV.

This clonotype was counted a few times. The rearrangement uses TRBV7-9 and TRBJ2-7, with 8 bases matching TRBD2. In germline, CDR1 is SEHNR, CDR2 FQNEAQ (reference sequence). V shed 3 bases, J shed 6 bases, and the junction held 1 base outside the gene matches. CDR3 length: 12 amino acids. CDR3: CASSFRGGEQYV. For the CDR3, the DNA is TGTGCCAGCAGCTTTCGGGGGGGCGAGCAGTACGTC.

The rearrangement uses TRBV10-2 and TRBJ2-3, with D possibly being TRBD2 (5 bases). The CDR3 runs 14 residues. V lost 0 bases and J 4 bases, leaving 8 bases between the germline ends. Per germline, CDR1 WSHSY and CDR2 SAAADI. The CDR3 spells CASSESLAADTQYF. The CDR3, as DNA: TGCGCCAGCAGTGAGTCGCTAGCTGCAGATACGCAGTATTTT.

V gene TRBV12-3 or TRBV12-4 combines with J gene TRBJ1-5; the D gene is possibly TRBD1 (6 bases). V dropped 2 bases and J dropped 6 bases, with 14 bases sitting between them. The CDR3 contains 15 residues. The CDR3 here is CASSLRPGASQPQHF. In nucleotides, the CDR3 is TGTGCCAGCAGTTTACGGCCGGGGGCGAGTCAGCCCCAGCATTTT.